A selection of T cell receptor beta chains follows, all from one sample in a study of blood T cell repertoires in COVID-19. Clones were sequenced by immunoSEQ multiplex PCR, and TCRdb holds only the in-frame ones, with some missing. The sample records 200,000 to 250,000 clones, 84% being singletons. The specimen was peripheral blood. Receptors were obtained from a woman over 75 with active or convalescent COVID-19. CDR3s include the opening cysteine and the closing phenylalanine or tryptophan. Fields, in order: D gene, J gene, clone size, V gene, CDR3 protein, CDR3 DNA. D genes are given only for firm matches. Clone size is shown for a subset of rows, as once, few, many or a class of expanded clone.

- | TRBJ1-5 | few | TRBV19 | CASSPREQVKNQPQHF | TGTGCCAGTAGTCCGAGAGAACAGGTTAAGAATCAGCCCCAGCATTTT
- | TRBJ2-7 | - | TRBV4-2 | CASSQERGTYEQYF | TGTGCCAGCAGCCAAGAACGCGGGACCTACGAGCAGTACTTC
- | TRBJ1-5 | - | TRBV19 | CASMDISNQPQHF | TGTGCCAGTATGGACATAAGCAATCAGCCCCAGCATTTT
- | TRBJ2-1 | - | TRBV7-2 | CASSPGSYSYNEQFF | TGTGCCAGCAGCCCCGGGTCCTACTCCTACAATGAGCAGTTCTTC
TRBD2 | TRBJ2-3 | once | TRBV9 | CASSASFARGFPDTQYF | TGTGCCAGCAGCGCCTCCTTTGCGCGGGGGTTCCCAGATACGCAGTATTTT
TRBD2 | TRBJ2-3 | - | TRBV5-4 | CASSDRVAGGISTDTQYF | TGTGCCAGCAGCGATCGAGTAGCGGGAGGAATTAGCACAGATACGCAGTATTTT
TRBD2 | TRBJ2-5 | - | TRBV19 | CASSIGLAGPLGETQYF | TGTGCCAGTAGTATAGGACTAGCGGGGCCCCTAGGAGAGACCCAGTACTTC
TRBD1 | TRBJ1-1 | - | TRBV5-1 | CASSRGQANTEAFF | TGCGCCAGCAGCCGGGGACAGGCGAACACTGAAGCTTTCTTT
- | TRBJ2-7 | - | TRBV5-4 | CASSLVGGGEQYF | TGTGCCAGCAGCTTGGTGGGAGGTGGAGAGCAGTACTTC
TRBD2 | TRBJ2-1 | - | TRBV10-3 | CASRTSGNEQFF | TGTGCCTCACGGACTAGCGGGAATGAGCAGTTCTTC
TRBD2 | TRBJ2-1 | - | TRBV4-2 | CASSPEGGSLWYEQFF | TGTGCCAGCAGCCCAGAGGGAGGGAGTCTGTGGTATGAGCAGTTCTTC
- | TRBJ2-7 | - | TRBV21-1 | CASSKKGQRGSSYEQYF | TGTGCCAGCAGCAAAAAGGGTCAGCGGGGGAGCTCCTACGAGCAGTACTTC
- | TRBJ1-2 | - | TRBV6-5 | CATLKTSSGGYTF | TGTGCCACCTTAAAGACCAGTTCAGGTGGCTACACCTTC
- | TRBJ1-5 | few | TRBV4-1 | CASSRGLIGGNQPQHF | TGCGCCAGCAGCCGTGGACTCATCGGGGGGAATCAGCCCCAGCATTTT
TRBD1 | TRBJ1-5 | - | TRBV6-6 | CASSYGQGEVQPQHF | TGTGCCAGCAGTTACGGCCAGGGGGAGGTCCAGCCCCAGCATTTT
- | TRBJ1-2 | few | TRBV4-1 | CASSQDPSGYTF | TGCGCCAGCAGCCAAGATCCTAGTGGCTACACCTTC
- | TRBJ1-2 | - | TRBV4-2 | CASSQDPQGQGGYTF | TGTGCCAGCAGCCAAGATCCGCAGGGGCAAGGAGGCTACACCTTC
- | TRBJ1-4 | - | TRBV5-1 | CASSSTGGEKLFF | TGCGCCAGCAGTTCCACGGGGGGTGAAAAACTGTTTTTT
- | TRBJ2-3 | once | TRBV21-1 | CASSACRGRLERGGVRDTQYF | TGTGCCAGCAGCGCTTGCCGGGGCCGTTTAGAGCGGGGGGGCGTGCGGGATACGCAGTATTTT
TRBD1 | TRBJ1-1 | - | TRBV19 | CASSSTGSNTEAFF | TGTGCCAGTAGTTCGACAGGGTCCAACACTGAAGCTTTCTTT
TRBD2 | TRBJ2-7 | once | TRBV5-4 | CAYSSGTSPYEQYF | TGTGCCTATTCCTCAGGGACTAGCCCCTACGAGCAGTACTTC
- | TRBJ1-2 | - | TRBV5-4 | CASSLQTGNYGYTF | TGTGCCAGCAGCTTGCAAACAGGGAACTATGGCTACACCTTC
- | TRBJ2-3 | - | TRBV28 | CASSLFGRDTQYF | TGTGCCAGCAGTTTATTCGGCAGGGATACGCAGTATTTT
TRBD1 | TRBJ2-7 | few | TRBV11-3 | CASSLDPPGQTYEQYF | TGTGCCAGCAGCCTAGACCCTCCGGGACAGACCTACGAGCAGTACTTC
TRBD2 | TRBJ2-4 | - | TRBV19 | CASSSHGTSGGISNIQYF | TGTGCCAGTAGTTCCCACGGGACTAGCGGGGGGATTTCTAACATTCAGTACTTC
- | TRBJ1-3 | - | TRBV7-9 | CASSFGGPGNTIYF | TGTGCCAGCAGCTTCGGGGGGCCTGGAAACACCATATATTTT
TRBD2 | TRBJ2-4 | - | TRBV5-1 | CASSFPSGDKNIQYF | TGCGCCAGCAGCTTTCCTAGCGGGGACAAAAACATTCAGTACTTC
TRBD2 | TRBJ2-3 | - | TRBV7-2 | CASRTSGRATDTQYF | TGTGCCAGCCGGACTAGCGGGAGGGCCACAGATACGCAGTATTTT
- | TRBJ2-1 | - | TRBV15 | CATSRDRGPTIEQFF | TGTGCCACCAGCAGAGATCGCGGCCCCACGATCGAGCAGTTCTTC
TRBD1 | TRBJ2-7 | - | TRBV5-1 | CASSLVNTGQSPYEQYF | TGCGCCAGCAGCTTGGTAAATACGGGACAGAGCCCCTACGAGCAGTACTTC
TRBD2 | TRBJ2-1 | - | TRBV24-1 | CASGGGSRNEQFF | TGTGCCTCTGGGGGGGGAAGCCGTAATGAGCAGTTCTTC
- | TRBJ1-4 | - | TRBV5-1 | CASSYTGTTNEKLFF | TGCGCCAGCAGCTATACAGGGACAACTAATGAAAAACTGTTTTTT
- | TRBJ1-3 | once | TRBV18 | CASSYRESGNTIYF | TGTGCCAGCTCTTACAGGGAATCTGGAAACACCATATATTTT
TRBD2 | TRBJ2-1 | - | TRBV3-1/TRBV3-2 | CASSQAGGRNNEQFF | TGTGCCAGCAGCCAAGCGGGGGGGAGAAACAATGAGCAGTTCTTC
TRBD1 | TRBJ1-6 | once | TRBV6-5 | CASSSPTGLRSPLHF | TGTGCCAGCAGTAGCCCGACAGGGCTCAGGTCACCCCTCCACTTT
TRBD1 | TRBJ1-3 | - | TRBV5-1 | CASSAGTGFRNTIYF | TGCGCCAGCAGCGCCGGGACAGGGTTCAGAAACACCATATATTTT
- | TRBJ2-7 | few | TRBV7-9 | CASSNREYEQYF | TGTGCCAGCAGCAATAGGGAGTACGAGCAGTACTTC
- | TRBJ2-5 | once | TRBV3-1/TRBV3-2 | CASKRAPRGQETQYF | TGTGCCAGCAAACGGGCCCCTAGGGGCCAAGAGACCCAGTACTTC
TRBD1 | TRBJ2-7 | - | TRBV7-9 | CASSFRRGQGASSSYEQYF | TGTGCCAGCAGCTTCCGCAGGGGACAGGGGGCCTCTAGCTCCTACGAGCAGTACTTC
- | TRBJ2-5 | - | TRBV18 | CASSPSAVQETQYF | TGTGCCAGCTCACCCTCCGCAGTCCAAGAGACCCAGTACTTC
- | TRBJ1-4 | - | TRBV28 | CASRQFNEKLFF | TGTGCCAGCAGACAGTTTAATGAAAAACTGTTTTTT
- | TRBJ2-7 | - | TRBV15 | CATSREPSGEQYF | TGTGCCACCAGCAGAGAGCCGTCGGGCGAGCAGTACTTC
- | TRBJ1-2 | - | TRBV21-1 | CASSKKTTPGATNYGHTF | TGTGCCAGCAGCAAAAAGACCACTCCTGGAGCCACTAACTATGGCCACACCTTC
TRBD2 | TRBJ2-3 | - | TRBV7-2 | CASSSTSGSWDTQYF | TGTGCCAGCAGCTCGACTAGCGGGAGCTGGGATACGCAGTATTTT
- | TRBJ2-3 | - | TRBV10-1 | CASPPSVGTDTQYF | TGCGCCAGCCCTCCGAGTGTGGGCACAGATACGCAGTATTTT
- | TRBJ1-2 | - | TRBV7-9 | CASSKSDSFYGYTF | TGTGCCAGCAGCAAATCAGACAGCTTCTATGGCTACACCTTC
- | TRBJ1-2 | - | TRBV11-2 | CASSLDRVNGYTF | TGTGCCAGCAGCTTAGACAGGGTTAATGGCTACACCTTC
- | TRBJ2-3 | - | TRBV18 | CASSSETDTQYF | TGTGCCAGCTCAAGCGAGACAGATACGCAGTATTTT
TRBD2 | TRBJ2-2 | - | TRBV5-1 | CASRVAGDTGELFF | TGCGCCAGCAGGGTCGCGGGAGACACCGGGGAGCTGTTTTTT
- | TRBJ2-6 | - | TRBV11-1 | CASSSTTERGANVLTF | TGTGCCAGCAGCTCAACGACGGAGAGGGGGGCCAACGTCCTGACTTTC
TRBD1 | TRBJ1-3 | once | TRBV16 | CASSPGQASSGNTIYF | TGTGCCAGCAGCCCCGGACAGGCGAGCTCTGGAAACACCATATATTTT
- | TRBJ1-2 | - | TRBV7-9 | CASSEQGPIDGYTF | TGTGCCAGCAGCGAACAGGGACCTATTGATGGCTACACCTTC
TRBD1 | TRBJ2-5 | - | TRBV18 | CASSPKRGQGVGETQYF | TGTGCCAGCTCACCAAAACGCGGACAGGGGGTCGGAGAGACCCAGTACTTC
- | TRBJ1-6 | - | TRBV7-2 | CASSSAQNSPLHF | TGTGCCAGCAGCTCCGCCCAGAATTCACCCCTCCACTTT
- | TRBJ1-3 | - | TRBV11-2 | CASSLDRTAGNTIYF | TGTGCCAGCAGCTTAGATCGTACGGCTGGAAACACCATATATTTT
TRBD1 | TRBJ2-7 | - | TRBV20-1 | CSASSPGQGPSYEQYF | TGCAGTGCTAGTAGTCCGGGACAGGGGCCTTCCTACGAGCAGTACTTC
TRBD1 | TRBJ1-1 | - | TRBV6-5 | CASSYSDRGRTFEAFF | TGTGCCAGCAGTTACTCGGACAGGGGGCGGACTTTTGAAGCTTTCTTT
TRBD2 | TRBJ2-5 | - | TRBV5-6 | CASLLAGAGETQYF | TGTGCCAGCCTATTAGCGGGGGCAGGGGAGACCCAGTACTTC